These 11 T cell receptor beta chains share one sample of origin, sequenced in a study of T cells in Graves' hyperthyroidism and ophthalmopathy. TCR beta CDR3 regions were amplified from RNA. HTBI primers were employed in a first-round RT-PCR of the TCR CDR3. TCRdb called the multiplex PCR reads again in MiXCR, with one record for every CDR3 protein. This sample yields roughly 640,000 distinct CDR3 sequences, of which approximately 15% are seen a single time; more than 3% belongs to the top ten. The material sequenced was blood. These receptors all stem from a middle-aged woman with Graves' ophthalmopathy.

This chain joins TRBV28 and TRBJ2-5, with TRBD1 matching 9 bases. CDR1 is MDHEN and CDR2 is SYDVKM in the germline V gene. The CDR3 runs to 21 residues. J gave up 2 bases and V 3 bases, and 22 bases lay outside the gene matches. In DNA form, the CDR3 reads TGTGCCAGCAGTTTCCACGCCGGGACAGGGTTCGTTAGGTCGTATCAAGAGACCCAGTACTTC. This encodes CASSFHAGTGFVRSYQETQYF.

This clonotype appeared many times. Sequence at one end of the junction differs from germline and may be a read error. The chain joins TRBV6-1 to TRBJ1-1; D gene unclear. The CDR3 is 14 amino acids. Germline CDR1 reads MNHNS; CDR2 reads SASEGT. CDR3 region: CAGRPAGRSTEAFF. CDR3 DNA sequence: TGTGCCGGCAGGCCGGCGGGCCGATCCACTGAAGCTTTCTTT.

For this clonotype: A much more abundant neighbour one base away suggests this may be a read error. V usage is TRBV7-2 and J usage is TRBJ2-5; D gene ambiguous. V was shortened by 7 bases and J by 1 base, with 10 bases between the two germline ends. Germline V gene data show CDR1 as SGHTA and CDR2 as FQGNSA. The CDR3 has 13 residues. CDR3: CASNVAFQETQYF. The CDR3 DNA follows: TGTGCCAGCAACGTAGCATTCCAAGAGACCCAGTACTTC.

This clonotype was observed a few times. This sequence joins TRBV6-5 and TRBJ2-7, with D perhaps matching TRBD1 (5 bases). This CDR3 has 16 amino acids. Deletions cut 0 bases from V and 3 bases from J, with 15 bases between. Germline V lookup: CDR1 MNHEY, CDR2 SVGAGI. Here the CDR3 DNA reads TGTGCCAGCAGTTACTCGAAGGAACCAAGGGGCTACGAGCAGTACTTC. This gives the protein CASSYSKEPRGYEQYF.

This clonotype was found many times. This chain links TRBV28 with TRBJ1-2, with TRBD1 as a possible D gene (5 bases). Trimming took 2 bases from V and 6 from J, leaving 10 bases between them. Germline V gene lookup returns CDR1 MDHEN and CDR2 SYDVKM. There are 13 residues in the CDR3. CDR3 DNA sequence: TGTGCCAGCAGTTTAGGCGCAGGGCATGGCTACACCTTC. It encodes CASSLGAGHGYTF.

With respect to this clonotype: This may be a read error: a much more frequent sequence differs by one nucleotide. This chain connects TRBV2 to TRBJ1-2; 8 bases are a match to TRBD1. Trimming took 10 bases from V and 7 from J; bases not matched to a gene: 17. Germline CDR1 is SNHLY and CDR2 is FYNNEI. This CDR3 has 15 amino acids. CDR3 in amino acids: CANRITWTGKGGYTF. The CDR3, as DNA: TGTGCCAACAGGATTACTTGGACAGGGAAAGGTGGCTACACCTTC.

This clonotype was seen ten or more times. Germline is not matched at one junction end, which may reflect a read error. CDR3 loop: CASSLRSGEEQFF. The CDR3 DNA sequence: TGTGCTAGCAGCTTACGGTCAGGGGAAGAGCAGTTCTTC. J is TRBJ2-1 and V is TRBV7-7; the D gene is possibly TRBD1 (6 bases). The CDR3 covers 13 residues. CDR1 and CDR2 (germline): SSHAT, FNYEAQ (reference sequence).

The sample holds many counts of this clonotype. This chain joins TRBV2 and TRBJ2-5; 8 bases are a match to TRBD2. This CDR3 is 14 amino acids long. V lost 1 base to trimming and J lost 6 bases; unmatched junction nucleotides: 4. The germline gives CDR1 SNHLY, CDR2 FYNNEI. In nucleotides, the CDR3 is TGTGCCAGCAGTGAAGTTCGACTAGCGCAGACCCAGTACTTC. This codes for CASSEVRLAQTQYF.

The chain couples TRBV9 to TRBJ1-1, with 8 bases matching TRBD1. The CDR3 has 17 residues. Germline-derived CDR1 and CDR2 are SGDLS and YYNGEE. V lost 0 bases to trimming and J lost 3 bases; unmatched junction nucleotides: 10. The CDR3 reads CASSVGSGGAKDTEAFF. The CDR3 coding sequence is TGTGCCAGCAGCGTAGGGTCAGGGGGCGCGAAGGACACTGAAGCTTTCTTT.

This chain connects TRBV27 to TRBJ2-5; D gene uncertain. Trimming took off 5 bases at V and 7 bases at J, with 17 bases between the two ends. The CDR3 is 14 amino acids. Germline CDR1 reads MNHEY; CDR2 reads SMNVEV (reference sequence). As DNA, the CDR3 is TGTGCCAGCAGTCCCCTAGAGGCTTCCGGGACCCAGTACTTC. Translated, it gives CASSPLEASGTQYF.

This clonotype was counted between two and nine times. The chain recombines TRBV5-4 with TRBJ1-1, with D possibly TRBD1 on 5 matching bases. The CDR3 runs 13 residues. The V and J ends lost 5 bases and 1 base respectively, with 9 bases between them. Per germline, CDR1 SGHNT and CDR2 YYREEE (reference sequence). For the CDR3, the DNA is TGTGCCAGCAGTGGGGCGCCGAACACTGAAGCTTTCTTT. It codes for CASSGAPNTEAFF.